A selection of T cell receptor beta chains follows, all from one sample in a study of spatial heterogeneity in lung cancer. MiXCR was run by TCRdb on the 5' RACE reads, yielding one entry per CDR3 protein. The table includes roughly 79,000 distinct CDR3 sequences, about 12% detected once. The sample here was PBMCs, taken at surgery. Receptors originate from a male donor with early-stage non-small cell lung cancer. Each CDR3 is given with its conserved first and last residue. A D gene is named only where the DNA matches it firmly. Some rows mark clone size as missing; the rest say once, few, many or name a class of expanded clone.

clone_size	v_call	j_call	d_call	cdr3_aa	cdr3_nt
.	TRBV6-5	TRBJ2-7	.	CASSYSRGPGEQYF	TGTGCCAGCAGTTACTCGCGCGGACCAGGAGAGCAGTACTTC
few	TRBV20-1	TRBJ2-1	.	CSASGGGPDGNEQFF	TGCAGTGCTAGTGGGGGAGGACCCGACGGGAATGAGCAGTTCTTC
many	TRBV3-1	TRBJ2-1	TRBD2	CASTWSAGDNEQFF	TGTGCCAGCACCTGGTCGGCGGGAGACAATGAGCAGTTCTTC
.	TRBV6-1	TRBJ2-3	TRBD1	CASSYTGGGTDTQYF	TGTGCCAGCAGCTATACAGGGGGTGGGACAGATACGCAGTATTTT
.	TRBV29-1	TRBJ2-7	TRBD2	CSVDVSGESYEQYF	TGCAGCGTTGATGTCAGCGGGGAGAGCTACGAGCAGTACTTC
few	TRBV20-1	TRBJ2-3	.	CSANTDTQYF	TGCAGTGCCAATACAGATACGCAGTATTTT
many	TRBV20-1	TRBJ2-3	.	CSARDANTDTQYF	TGCAGTGCTAGAGACGCAAACACAGATACGCAGTATTTT
many	TRBV7-9	TRBJ1-1	TRBD1	CASSGRTGASNTEAFF	TGTGCCAGCAGCGGAAGGACAGGGGCTTCGAACACTGAAGCTTTCTTT
.	TRBV5-4	TRBJ2-3	TRBD2	CASSLGAGGQDTQYF	TGTGCCAGCAGCTTGGGAGCGGGGGGGCAAGATACGCAGTATTTT
few	TRBV5-1	TRBJ2-1	TRBD2	CASSATSGRAGGNEQFF	TGCGCCAGCAGCGCGACTAGCGGGAGGGCCGGGGGGAATGAGCAGTTCTTC
few	TRBV7-3	TRBJ2-2	.	CASSLMESNTGELFF	TGTGCCAGCAGCTTAATGGAGTCGAACACCGGGGAGCTGTTTTTT
few	TRBV29-1	TRBJ1-2	TRBD1	CSANSQGANGYTF	TGCAGCGCGAATTCCCAGGGGGCTAATGGCTACACCTTC
few	TRBV7-2	TRBJ1-1	.	CASSLAGQTNTEAFF	TGTGCCAGCAGCTTAGCGGGGCAGACGAACACTGAAGCTTTCTTT
.	TRBV9	TRBJ1-3	TRBD1	CASSVSGQVGPGNTIYF	TGTGCCAGCAGCGTATCGGGACAGGTTGGACCTGGAAACACCATATATTTT
few	TRBV12-3/TRBV12-4	TRBJ2-2	.	CASRDRANTGELFF	TGTGCCAGCAGGGACAGAGCGAACACCGGGGAGCTGTTTTTT
few	TRBV3-1	TRBJ1-3	.	CASSQDLARSKGNTIYF	TGTGCCAGCAGCCAAGATCTCGCACGCTCAAAGGGAAACACCATATATTTT
many	TRBV3-1	TRBJ2-2	.	CASSPNTGELFF	TGTGCCAGCAGTCCGAACACCGGGGAGCTGTTTTTT
many	TRBV6-4	TRBJ2-2	TRBD1	CASSDSRGQGAGELFF	TGTGCCAGCAGTGACTCGAGAGGACAGGGGGCCGGGGAGCTGTTTTTT
few	TRBV3-1	TRBJ2-7	.	CASSLLGGDEQYF	TGTGCCAGCAGCCTCCTCGGAGGTGACGAGCAGTACTTC
many	TRBV12-3/TRBV12-4	TRBJ1-6	.	CASSWTDAHNSPLHF	TGTGCCAGCAGTTGGACAGATGCCCATAATTCACCCCTCCACTTT
few	TRBV28	TRBJ2-3	.	CASSPGTHTDTQYF	TGTGCCAGCAGTCCCGGGACCCACACAGATACGCAGTATTTT
.	TRBV20-1	TRBJ1-2	.	CSVQQGSYGYTF	TGCAGTGTTCAACAGGGAAGCTATGGCTACACCTTC
few	TRBV5-1	TRBJ1-1	.	CASSAGEPTEAFF	TGCGCCAGCAGCGCCGGGGAACCCACTGAAGCTTTCTTT
many	TRBV29-1	TRBJ2-1	.	CSVELGLVYNEQFF	TGCAGCGTTGAATTAGGGTTGGTATACAATGAGCAGTTCTTC
few	TRBV5-1	TRBJ1-1	TRBD1	CASSLSGTGVRNTEAFF	TGCGCCAGCAGCTTGTCTGGGACAGGGGTGCGGAACACTGAAGCTTTCTTT
many	TRBV2	TRBJ1-1	.	CASNLQGGGTEAFF	TGTGCCAGCAACCTCCAGGGCGGAGGCACTGAAGCTTTCTTT
few	TRBV11-2	TRBJ2-5	.	CASSPQPWGSQETQYF	TGTGCCAGCAGCCCACAACCATGGGGGTCCCAAGAGACCCAGTACTTC
few	TRBV6-2/TRBV6-3	TRBJ1-2	.	CASSRGDYGYTF	TGTGCCAGCTCTCGGGGGGATTACGGCTACACCTTC
few	TRBV6-1	TRBJ2-2	.	CASSVTGRGTGELFF	TGTGCCAGCAGTGTGACAGGGCGGGGCACCGGGGAGCTGTTTTTT
.	TRBV13	TRBJ2-3	TRBD2	CASSDGTSGREDTQYF	TGTGCCAGCAGCGATGGGACTAGCGGGAGAGAGGATACGCAGTATTTT
.	TRBV30	TRBJ2-3	.	CAYARLPTDTQYF	TGTGCTTACGCGCGGTTGCCCACAGATACGCAGTATTTT
few	TRBV29-1	TRBJ2-3	TRBD1	CSVRRGRGTDTQYF	TGCAGCGTACGAAGGGGGCGCGGCACAGATACGCAGTATTTT
.	TRBV9	TRBJ2-2	TRBD1	CASSLLGRGTDTGELFF	TGTGCCAGCAGCCTCTTGGGCAGGGGGACGGACACCGGGGAGCTGTTTTTT
.	TRBV5-1	TRBJ2-7	TRBD1	CASSFSGTGTYEQYF	TGCGCCAGCAGCTTCTCCGGGACAGGGACCTACGAGCAGTACTTC
many	TRBV7-2	TRBJ2-2	TRBD2	CASSLARLAGTGELFF	TGTGCCAGCAGCTTAGCCCGACTAGCTGGCACCGGGGAGCTGTTTTTT
.	TRBV7-2	TRBJ2-7	.	CASSLARGSYEQYF	TGTGCCAGCAGCTTAGCGCGCGGTTCCTACGAGCAGTACTTC
many	TRBV5-1	TRBJ1-1	TRBD1	CASSGGQDLMNTEAFF	TGCGCCAGCAGCGGTGGACAGGACCTCATGAACACTGAAGCTTTCTTT
many	TRBV7-9	TRBJ1-4	.	CASSWMSTNEKLFF	TGTGCCAGCAGTTGGATGTCAACTAATGAAAAACTGTTTTTT
many	TRBV7-9	TRBJ1-1	.	CAIGTTEAFF	TGTGCCATCGGAACGACTGAAGCTTTCTTT
few	TRBV7-3	TRBJ1-1	.	CASSSEGGRNTEAFF	TGTGCCAGCAGCTCCGAGGGGGGAAGGAACACTGAAGCTTTCTTT